This entry describes one T cell receptor (beta chain). The ends were cut back, 3 bases at V and 5 bases at J, with 17 bases in the middle. The CDR3 runs to 16 residues. The sample is drawn from a study of response to subunit inactivated influenza vaccine. TCRdb redid the calling of the RT-PCR reads with MiXCR, one entry per CDR3 protein. Of about 520,000 distinct CDR3 sequences listed, 25% are singletons. This TCR was sampled from a man aged 50 to 59 who received an inactivated influenza vaccine. Sequenced here: CD4+ T cells sorted from PBMCs, sampled less than 6 days after vaccination. The genes are TRBV12-3 or TRBV12-4 and TRBJ2-1, with TRBD1 as a possible D gene (6 bases). CDR3 residues: CASSFPLGAGNNEQFF. The CDR3 DNA sequence: TGTGCCAGCAGTTTTCCCCTGGGGGCAGGTAACAATGAGCAGTTCTTC.